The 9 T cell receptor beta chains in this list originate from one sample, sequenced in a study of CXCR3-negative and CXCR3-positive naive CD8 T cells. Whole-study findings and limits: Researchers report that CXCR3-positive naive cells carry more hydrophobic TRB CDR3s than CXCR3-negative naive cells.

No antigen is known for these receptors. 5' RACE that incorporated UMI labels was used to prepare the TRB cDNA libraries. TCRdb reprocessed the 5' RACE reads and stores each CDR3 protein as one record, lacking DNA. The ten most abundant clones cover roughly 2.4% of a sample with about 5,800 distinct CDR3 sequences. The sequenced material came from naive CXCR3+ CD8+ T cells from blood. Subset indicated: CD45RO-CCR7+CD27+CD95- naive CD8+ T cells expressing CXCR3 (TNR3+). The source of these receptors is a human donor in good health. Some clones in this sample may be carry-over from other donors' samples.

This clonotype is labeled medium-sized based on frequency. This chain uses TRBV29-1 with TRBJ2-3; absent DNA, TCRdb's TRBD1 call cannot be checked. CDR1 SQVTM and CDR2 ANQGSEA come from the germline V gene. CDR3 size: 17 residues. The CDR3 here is CSVELRRRTGALDTQYF.

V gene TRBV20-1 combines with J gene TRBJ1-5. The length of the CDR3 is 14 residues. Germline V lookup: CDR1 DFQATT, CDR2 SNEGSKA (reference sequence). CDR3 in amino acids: CSARVGNSNQPQHF.

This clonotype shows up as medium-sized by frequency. The CDR3 loop reads CSATPGTANTEAFF. The chain joins TRBV29-1 to TRBJ1-1; the TCRdb D gene call, TRBD1, has no DNA to confirm it. CDR1 is SQVTM, CDR2 ANQGSEA, per germline. This CDR3 contains 14 residues.

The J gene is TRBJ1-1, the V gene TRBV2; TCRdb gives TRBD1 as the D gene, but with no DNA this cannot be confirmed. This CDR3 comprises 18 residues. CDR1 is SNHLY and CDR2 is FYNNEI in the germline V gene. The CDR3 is CASRPLVLAGQGNTEAFF.

The CDR3 sequence is CASAPEQTTEAFF. The rearrangement joins TRBV13 to TRBJ1-1; there is no DNA to check the TCRdb D call of TRBD1. The CDR3 consists of 13 residues. Germline lookup yields CDR1 PRHDT and CDR2 FYEKMQ (reference sequence).

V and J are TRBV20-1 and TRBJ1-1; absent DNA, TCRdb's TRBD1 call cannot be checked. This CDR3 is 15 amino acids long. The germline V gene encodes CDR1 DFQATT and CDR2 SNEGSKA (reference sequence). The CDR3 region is CSAWDRGGGNTEAFF.

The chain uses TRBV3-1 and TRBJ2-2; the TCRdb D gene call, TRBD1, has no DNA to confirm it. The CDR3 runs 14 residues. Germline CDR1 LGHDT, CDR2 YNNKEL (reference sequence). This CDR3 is CASSTDREIGELFF.

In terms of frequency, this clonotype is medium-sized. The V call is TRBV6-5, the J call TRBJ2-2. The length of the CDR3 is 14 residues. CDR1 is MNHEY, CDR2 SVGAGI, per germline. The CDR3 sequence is CASSYGGGTGELFF.

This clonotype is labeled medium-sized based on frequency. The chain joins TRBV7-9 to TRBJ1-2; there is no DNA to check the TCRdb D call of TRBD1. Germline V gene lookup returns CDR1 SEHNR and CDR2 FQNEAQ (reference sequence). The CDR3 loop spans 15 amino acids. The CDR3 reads CASSSGQLPTDGYTF.